The rows below give T cell receptor beta chains drawn from one sample of a study of T cell repertoires in aging, cancer and after chemotherapy. TCRdb ran MiXCR on the multiplex PCR reads and lists one entry per CDR3 protein. The sample lists fewer than 2,000 distinct CDR3 sequences, over 30% occurring once. The specimen was blood. These receptors were collected from a human donor with a blood cancer. Each CDR3 is given with its conserved first and last residue. D genes are given only for firm matches. Only some rows state a clone size, as once, few, many or a class for expanded clones.

v_call,j_call,clone_size,d_call,cdr3_nt,cdr3_aa
TRBV19,TRBJ2-7,NA,TRBD2,TGTGCCAGTAGTGTCGGGACTAGGGGGATCTACGAGCAGTACTTC,CASSVGTRGIYEQYF
TRBV7-2,TRBJ2-3,NA,TRBD2,TGTGCCAGCAGCCCTTCGATAACTAGCGGGGGGTTTGATACGCAGTATTTT,CASSPSITSGGFDTQYF
TRBV6-6,TRBJ2-7,NA,NA,TGTGCCAGCAGTCCCTCCCCCTCTGGGGACGAGCAGTACTTC,CASSPSPSGDEQYF
TRBV11-1,TRBJ2-1,NA,NA,TGTGCCAGCAGCTACAACAATGAGCAGTTCTTC,CASSYNNEQFF
TRBV7-9,TRBJ1-5,NA,TRBD1,TGTGCCAGCAGCTCGGGCAGGGGGGGTCGTCAGCCCCAGCATTTT,CASSSGRGGRQPQHF
TRBV27,TRBJ2-3,medium-sized,TRBD2,TGTGCCAGCAGAGGGGAGGGCAGCACAGATACGCAGTATTTT,CASRGEGSTDTQYF
TRBV6-1,TRBJ1-2,NA,NA,TGTGCCAGCAGGCTCGTCTATGGCTACACCTTC,CASRLVYGYTF
TRBV27,TRBJ2-1,medium-sized,TRBD1,TGTGCCACCAGGACAGGGGCTTCGAATGAGCAGTTCTTC,CATRTGASNEQFF
TRBV4-1,TRBJ2-3,NA,NA,TGCGCCAGCAGCCAAGATAGGACCACAGATACGCAGTATTTT,CASSQDRTTDTQYF
TRBV19,TRBJ2-6,medium-sized,TRBD1,TGTGCCAGTAGTATCAGGGGGCGAGCATCTGGGGCCAACGTCCTGACTTTC,CASSIRGRASGANVLTF
TRBV29-1,TRBJ1-1,medium-sized,NA,TGCAGCTTGGAACATCTGAACACTGAAGCTTTCTTT,CSLEHLNTEAFF
TRBV6-6,TRBJ2-3,few,NA,TGTGCCAGCGCCAAGGGGCCGGATACGCAGTATTTT,CASAKGPDTQYF
TRBV19,TRBJ2-7,NA,TRBD2,TGTGCCAGTAGAGCCTCGCTGCGGGAGGTCGAGCAGTACTTC,CASRASLREVEQYF
TRBV20-1,TRBJ2-1,NA,TRBD2,TGCAGTGCTAGAGGCCTAGCGGGGGCCGGGGAGCAGTTCTTC,CSARGLAGAGEQFF
TRBV18,TRBJ2-5,few,TRBD1,TGTGCCAGCTCACCAGGCAGGGGGCAAGAGACCCAGTACTTC,CASSPGRGQETQYF
TRBV6-5,TRBJ2-2,hyperexpanded,TRBD1,TGTGCCAGCAGTTACTCGACAGGGGTACCCGGGGAGCTGTTTTTT,CASSYSTGVPGELFF
TRBV15,TRBJ2-2,medium-sized,NA,TGTGCCACCAGCAGATTGGCCGGGGAGCTGTTTTTT,CATSRLAGELFF
TRBV10-3,TRBJ1-1,NA,NA,TGTGCCAGCAGTGTTCCAAGGGGTGAAGCTTTCTTT,CASSVPRGEAFF
TRBV29-1,TRBJ1-3,large,NA,TGCAGCGTTAGGGCTGGAAACACCATATATTTT,CSVRAGNTIYF
TRBV6-1,TRBJ2-5,medium-sized,TRBD1,TGTGCCAGCAGTGATACAGGGGGGTCAGGCGAGACCCAGTACTTC,CASSDTGGSGETQYF
TRBV10-3,TRBJ1-2,once,NA,TGTGCCATCAGTGAGTCGGCAGAGTATGGCTACACCTTC,CAISESAEYGYTF
TRBV5-1,TRBJ2-3,NA,NA,TGCGCCAGCAGCTTGGTTGGGGCATCAAGGGCAGATACGCAGTATTTT,CASSLVGASRADTQYF
TRBV29-1,TRBJ1-2,large,NA,TGCAGCGTTCTCGGGATTAACTATGGCTACACCTTC,CSVLGINYGYTF
TRBV29-1,TRBJ1-2,large,NA,TGCAGCGTGGGGGTGGAGGGAGGCTATGGCTACACCTTC,CSVGVEGGYGYTF
TRBV5-1,TRBJ2-1,once,NA,TGCGCCAGCAGCCAAGAGCAGGGTTGGGATGAGCAGTTCTTC,CASSQEQGWDEQFF
TRBV6-1,TRBJ1-2,NA,NA,TGTGCCAGCAGTTCGGGACCAAACTATGGCTACACCTTC,CASSSGPNYGYTF
TRBV13,TRBJ1-1,medium-sized,NA,TGTGCCAGCAGCTTCCTAGAGTTT,CASSFLEF
TRBV18,TRBJ2-5,NA,NA,TGTGCCAGCTCTCCGGCAGGGTTTAAGGAGACCCAGTACTTC,CASSPAGFKETQYF
TRBV11-1,TRBJ2-1,medium-sized,NA,TGTGCCAGCAGCTTAACCCGGGATGAGCAGTTCTTC,CASSLTRDEQFF
TRBV6-5,TRBJ2-6,medium-sized,TRBD1,TGTGCCAGCAGTTTTCAGGGGGTCTCTGGGGCCAACGTCCTGACTTTC,CASSFQGVSGANVLTF
TRBV5-1,TRBJ2-5,few,NA,TGCGCCAGCAGCTTGAACGGGGGTGGGGAGACCCAGTACTTC,CASSLNGGGETQYF
TRBV7-9,TRBJ2-3,few,NA,TGTGCCAGCAGCTTAGCGGTCACATCGGATACGCAGTATTTT,CASSLAVTSDTQYF
TRBV11-2,TRBJ2-7,NA,NA,TGTGCCAGCAGCTTAGATCCCTACGAGCAGTACTTC,CASSLDPYEQYF
TRBV5-1,TRBJ1-2,NA,TRBD1,TGCGCCAGCAGCTGGGTAGGGGGCGGCGGCTACACCTTC,CASSWVGGGGYTF
TRBV6-1,TRBJ2-1,NA,TRBD2,TGTGCCAGCAGTGCCCCGCTAGCGGGGGGGCCCTACAATGAGCAGTTCTTC,CASSAPLAGGPYNEQFF
TRBV20-1,TRBJ1-4,few,NA,TGCAGTGCTAGTCCCCACGGGGGGGTCGAAAAACTGTTTTTT,CSASPHGGVEKLFF
TRBV29-1,TRBJ2-1,few,TRBD2,TGCAGCGTTGATGAGAGCGGGGGGGCCTATGAGCAGTTCTTC,CSVDESGGAYEQFF
TRBV19,TRBJ2-3,NA,TRBD1,TGTGCCAGTAGTATAGTCGGGACAGGGGAACTAGATACGCAGTATTTT,CASSIVGTGELDTQYF
TRBV6-1,TRBJ2-2,NA,TRBD1,TGTGCCAGCAGCTGGACAGGGTTGGCCGGGGAGCTGTTTTTT,CASSWTGLAGELFF
TRBV18,TRBJ2-7,NA,TRBD1,TGTGCCAGCTCACCACAATTCGGGCGAGGACAGGGGGTTTCCTACGAGCAGTACTTC,CASSPQFGRGQGVSYEQYF
TRBV11-2,TRBJ2-7,NA,NA,TGTGCCAGCAGCTTAGATAGGTCTCTTCGGTACGAGCAGTACTTC,CASSLDRSLRYEQYF
TRBV6-6,TRBJ1-5,NA,NA,TGTGCCAGCAGGACACAGACAGCTCAGCCCCAGCATTTT,CASRTQTAQPQHF
TRBV27,TRBJ1-6,NA,NA,TGTGCCAGCAGTTTGGGTCGGGATTCACCCCTCCACTTT,CASSLGRDSPLHF
TRBV5-4,TRBJ2-1,few,TRBD2,TGTGCCAGCAGCTTGAGGAGCGGGGGGGACAATGAGCAGTTCTTC,CASSLRSGGDNEQFF
TRBV5-1,TRBJ2-2,NA,TRBD1,TGCGCCAGCACCTTGACAGGGACGAACACCGGGGAGCTGTTTTTT,CASTLTGTNTGELFF
TRBV5-4,TRBJ2-7,NA,TRBD1,TGTGCCAGCAGCCCCCTAGGGGGCGAAGCGGTCCACGAGCAGTACTTC,CASSPLGGEAVHEQYF
TRBV30,TRBJ2-7,NA,TRBD1,TGTGCCTGGAGCAGTGTTTTTTTCAGGGCTCAGGGGCAGGGGGTCTCCTACGAGCAGTACTTC,CAWSSVFFRAQGQGVSYEQYF
TRBV10-2,TRBJ1-6,few,NA,TGCGCCAGCAGTGACGGAAATTCACCCCTCCACTTT,CASSDGNSPLHF
TRBV5-4,TRBJ2-2,hyperexpanded,NA,TGTGCCAGCAGCTTGCAGGAGAGGAACACCGGGGAGCTGTTTTTT,CASSLQERNTGELFF
TRBV29-1,TRBJ1-2,large,NA,TGCAGCGTTTCAGGGGTCTACACCTTC,CSVSGVYTF